Below are 7 T cell receptor beta chains sequenced from a single sample in a study of T cell changes during pregnancy in multiple sclerosis. Assay used: immunoSEQ multiplex PCR; TCRdb lists only in-frame clones, some missing. The sample consists of more than 40,000 clones, about nine tenths of them appearing once. This specimen was CD8+ T cells from peripheral blood mononuclear cells, taken after pregnancy. The receptors originated from a female donor with multiple sclerosis, enrolled in a pregnancy study.

V is TRBV7-6 and J is TRBJ1-1; D remains unclear. The length of the CDR3 is 13 residues. Germline lookup yields CDR1 SGHVS and CDR2 FNYEAQ. V lost 4 bases to trimming and J lost 3 bases, with 9 bases between them. The CDR3 bases are TGTGCCAGCAGCTCCGAGTCCCACACTGAAGCTTTCTTT. Residues: CASSSESHTEAFF.

The J gene is TRBJ2-7, the V gene TRBV2; possible D gene TRBD2, 7 bases. Trimming cost V 5 bases and J 4 bases, with 15 bases left between them. The CDR3 extends over 14 amino acids. Germline lookup yields CDR1 SNHLY and CDR2 FYNNEI. CDR3 nucleotides: TGTGCCAGCAGTCCAGGGGAGGGCTTGTACGAGCAGTACTTC. Amino acid sequence: CASSPGEGLYEQYF.

The CDR3 reads CASSESPGSGELFF. For the CDR3, the DNA is TGCGCCAGCAGTGAGTCGCCAGGGTCCGGGGAGCTGTTTTTT. This sequence joins TRBV10-1 and TRBJ2-2; tentative D call: TRBD1 (5 bases). Germline values: CDR1 WNHNN, CDR2 SYGVQD (reference sequence). V was clipped by 0 bases and J by 6 bases, with 8 bases between them. The CDR3 runs to 14 residues.

The chain has TRBV13 and TRBJ1-5; D is possibly TRBD1 (5 bases). Trimming removed 2 bases at V and 3 bases at J, with 8 bases between. The germline V gene has CDR1 PRHDT and CDR2 FYEKMQ (reference sequence). This CDR3 has 14 residues. The CDR3 DNA sequence: TGTGCCAGCAGCTTAAGGGGATCCAATCAGCCCCAGCATTTT. This sequence encodes CASSLRGSNQPQHF.

CDR3: CASSYAGGPYNEQFF. CDR3 DNA: TGTGCCAGCAGCTACGCGGGGGGGCCCTACAATGAGCAGTTCTTC. The V call is TRBV11-2, the J call TRBJ2-1; 9 bases are a match to TRBD2. The CDR3 is made up of 15 amino acids. The ends lost 4 bases at V and 2 bases at J; junction bases unmatched: 3. CDR1 and CDR2 from the germline V gene are SGHAT and FQNNGV.

V gene TRBV6-1 combines with J gene TRBJ1-4, with D hard to call. Between the trimmed V and J ends, which lost 11 bases and 8 bases, there was a span of 21 bases. The CDR3 sequence is 14 residues long. The germline V gene has CDR1 MNHNS and CDR2 SASEGT. In DNA, the CDR3 is TGTGCCGTCACCCGCGGGAGCACGGAGGAAAAACTGTTTTTT. Its protein product is CAVTRGSTEEKLFF.

The rearrangement uses TRBV30 and TRBJ2-1, with TRBD2 matching over 11 bases. V was pared by 1 base and J by 3 bases, with 5 bases of the junction left unmatched. The CDR3 is 16 residues long. Germline V lookup: CDR1 GTSNPN, CDR2 SVGIG (reference sequence). CDR3 sequence: CAWSEGLADIYNEQFF. As DNA, the CDR3 is TGTGCCTGGAGTGAGGGACTAGCGGACATCTACAATGAGCAGTTCTTC.